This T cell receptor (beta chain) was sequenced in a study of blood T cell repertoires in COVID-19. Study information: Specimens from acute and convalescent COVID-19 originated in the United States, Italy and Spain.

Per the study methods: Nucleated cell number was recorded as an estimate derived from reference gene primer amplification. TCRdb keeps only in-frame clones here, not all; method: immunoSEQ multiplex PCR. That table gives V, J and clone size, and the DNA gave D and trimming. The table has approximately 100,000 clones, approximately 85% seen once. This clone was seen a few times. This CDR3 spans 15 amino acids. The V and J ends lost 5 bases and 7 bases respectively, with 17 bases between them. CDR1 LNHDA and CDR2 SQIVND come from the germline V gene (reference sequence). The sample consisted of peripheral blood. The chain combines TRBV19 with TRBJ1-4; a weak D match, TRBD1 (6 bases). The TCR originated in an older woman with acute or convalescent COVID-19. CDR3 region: CASSDHRAPSEKLFF. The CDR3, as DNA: TGTGCCAGTAGTGATCACAGGGCCCCTAGTGAAAAACTGTTTTTT.